This note documents a single T cell receptor (beta chain) sequence. Its antigen is still unknown. Base quality data are lacking; no much larger clone is found one base away. The data are from a study of CD8 T cells in Susac syndrome (dated by TCRdb to between 2018 and 2020). Regarding the research as a whole: The study used repertoire sequencing to test whether antigen drove CD8+ T cell activation and differentiation in Susac syndrome. The study compared CD8+ T cell repertoire clonality among eleven to twelve healthy donors, 14 Susac syndrome patients and some 16 multiple sclerosis patients. The study at large found these results: The study acknowledged that relatively few individuals were included in the TCR sequencing and HLA analysis.

High-throughput TCR beta sequencing profiled peripheral blood CD8+ and CD4+ T cells from healthy donors, Susac syndrome patients and multiple sclerosis patients. Multiple sclerosis controls were treatment-naive patients with stable or active relapsing-remitting disease fulfilling revised McDonald criteria. Bulk CD8+ and CD4+ T cells were purified by magnetic negative isolation, whereas CD8+ TEMRA cells were enriched by FACS. Blood was drawn into EDTA tubes, processed within 24 hours, and PBMCs were isolated by density gradient centrifugation. PBMCs intended for TCR sequencing were frozen in liquid nitrogen and were later thawed in a 37 degrees C water bath. A purity of at least 90% was achieved for sorted or isolated CD4+, CD8+ and CD8+ TEMRA cells. RNA was extracted using the RNeasy kit, and roughly 0.5 to 1 microgram was reverse transcribed with random hexamers. TCR beta CDR3 regions were amplified with the immunoSEQ multiplex PCR assay covering 54 Vbeta and 13 Jbeta segments. PCR amplification bias was corrected using a synthetic template baseline for primer optimization and computational correction. The published analysis was carried out like this. Reads were assigned to V, D and J genes according to IMGT and analyzed in immunoSEQ Analyzer, with only productive sequences retained. To calculate clonality, Shannon entropy was normalized by log2 of the number of productive unique sequences and then subtracted from one. For each patient and control, public and private clones were evaluated among the 100 most prevalent clones. A clone was defined as Susac-specific if it was absent from the healthy and MS cohorts, from roughly 990 published viral clones and from other ImmuneACCESS disease sequences. TCRdb reanalyzed the raw reads on its own, using fastp at Q25 for trimming and MiXCR for clone calling, and kept in-frame beta chains. Each entry merges the rows of one CDR3 protein and shows their most common DNA and genes. The V and J calls and clone size come from TCRdb's table, not from the authors' own analysis. For this sample the table gives 150,000 or so distinct CDR3 sequences, of which roughly 94% were detected only once. Jointly, the top ten make up 0.2% to 0.25% of the sample.

Inclusive of the bounding cysteine and phenylalanine, the CDR3 is 14 residues long. Solely the CDR3 DNA is kept, with 42 bases framed from the first base. V loses 0 bases, J loses 0 bases, and the germline ends lie 6 bases apart. The germline V gene (reference sequence) supplies CDR1 SGHNT and CDR2 YYREEE. Specimen: CD8+ T cells from PBMCs. The V and J genes are TRBV5-4 and TRBJ1-1, with the D gene not confidently named. This clonotype originated in a human donor with multiple sclerosis. The DNA sequence is TGTGCCAGCAGCTTGGAAGGTTTGAACACTGAAGCTTTCTTT. This codes for CASSLEGLNTEAFF. The reference TRBV5-4 and TRBJ1-1 proteins fill in what lies around the CDR3, so the full variable domain reads ETGVTQSPTHLIKTRGQQVTLRCSSQSGHNTVSWYQQALGQGPQFIFQYYREEENGRGNFPPRFSGLQFPNYSSELNVNALELDDSALYLCASSLEGLNTEAFFGQGTRLTVV.